The 29 T cell receptor beta chains in this list originate from one sample, sequenced in a study of blood T cell repertoires in COVID-19. The method was immunoSEQ multiplex PCR; TCRdb's version includes in-frame clones alone and lacks a portion of them. The sample lists 130,000 to 150,000 clones, about three quarters seen once, with around 1.8% in the top ten. The sequenced material came from peripheral blood. The origin of the receptors is an older woman with acute or convalescent COVID-19.

The V gene is TRBV7-9, the J gene TRBJ2-7; TRBD2 agrees at 7 bases. Germline lookup yields CDR1 SEHNR and CDR2 FQNEAQ (reference sequence). With 1 base clipped from V and 0 bases from J, the junction kept 3 bases outside the gene matches. CDR3 size: 15 residues. Written as DNA, the CDR3 is TGTGCCAGCAGCTTAGACTCTAGCGGCTCCTACGAGCAGTACTTC. This codes for CASSLDSSGSYEQYF. The whole variable domain, remainder taken from reference TRBV7-9 and TRBJ2-7, is DTGVSQNPRHKITKRGQNVTFRCDPISEHNRLYWYRQTLGQGPEFLTYFQNEAQLEKSRLLSDRFSAERPKGSFSTLEIQRTEQGDSAMYLCASSLDSSGSYEQYFGPGTRLTVT.

The chain links TRBV25-1 to TRBJ2-1, with D maybe TRBD2 (6 bases). Germline V gene data show CDR1 as MGHDK and CDR2 as SYGVNS. With 2 bases removed from V and 7 bases from J, the gap between germline ends came to 9 bases. CDR3 length equals 13 residues. In DNA form, the CDR3 reads TGTGCCAGCAGTGAAACGGGGGAGAATGAGCAGTTCTTC. This sequence encodes CASSETGENEQFF. Complete variable domain (other parts from reference TRBV25-1 and TRBJ2-1): EADIYQTPRYLVIGTGKKITLECSQTMGHDKMYWYQQDPGMELHLIHYSYGVNSTEKGDLSSESTVSRIRTEHFPLTLESARPSHTSQYLCASSETGENEQFFGPGTRLTVL.

The chain uses TRBV6-2 or TRBV6-3 and TRBJ2-1; 8 bases match TRBD2. The V and J ends lost 2 bases and 4 bases, in that order; junction bases with no gene match: 4. CDR3 size: 15 residues. In germline, CDR1 is MNHEY, CDR2 SVGEGT. CDR3 nucleotide sequence: TGTGCCAGCAGTTACCCAGCGGGAGTTTACAATGAGCAGTTCTTC. It encodes CASSYPAGVYNEQFF.

The chain links TRBV5-1 to TRBJ2-2; 9 nucleotides line up with TRBD2. Germline-derived CDR1 and CDR2 are SGHRS and YFSETQ. With 4 bases clipped from V and 0 bases from J, the junction kept 13 bases outside the gene matches. This CDR3 has 19 residues. CDR3 in amino acids: CASSPRAGTSTPNTGELFF. The CDR3 DNA follows: TGCGCCAGCAGCCCCCGAGCGGGGACTAGCACGCCGAACACCGGGGAGCTGTTTTTT.

This chain links TRBV10-3 with TRBJ1-5, with D possibly TRBD1 on 5 matching bases. The V end was cut by 8 bases, the J end by 4 bases, with 12 bases between. Germline lookup yields CDR1 ENHRY and CDR2 SYGVKD. The CDR3 has 13 amino acids. For the CDR3, the DNA is TGTGCCATCGGAAGGGGCTCGAATCAGCCCCAGCATTTT. It is translated as CAIGRGSNQPQHF.

The chain joins TRBV7-6 to TRBJ2-7, with TRBD2 matching over 8 bases. Losses at the gene ends were 2 bases for V and 3 bases for J; bases not matched to a gene: 9. The CDR3 loop spans 16 amino acids. Germline loops: CDR1 SGHVS, CDR2 FNYEAQ. The CDR3 loop reads CASSLNPGLEVYEQYF. CDR3 bases: TGTGCCAGCAGCTTAAACCCGGGACTAGAGGTCTACGAGCAGTACTTC.

The gene calls are TRBV19 and TRBJ1-6; 7 bases map to TRBD1. The CDR3 has 15 amino acids. Germline-derived CDR1 and CDR2 are LNHDA and SQIVND (reference sequence). The V and J ends lost 6 bases and 7 bases, in that order; junction bases with no gene match: 9. This CDR3 reads CASRGQAQTNSPLHF. The CDR3 DNA sequence: TGTGCCAGTAGAGGACAGGCCCAAACAAATTCACCCCTCCACTTT.

The CDR3: CASSFGVPDTQYF. DNA for the CDR3: TGTGCCAGCAGTTTTGGAGTCCCAGATACGCAGTATTTT. The V gene is TRBV9, the J gene TRBJ2-3; D not certain. The CDR3 runs 13 residues. Trimming stripped 5 bases from V and 4 bases from J, with 11 bases between. Germline loops: CDR1 SGDLS, CDR2 YYNGEE.

This chain connects TRBV14 to TRBJ2-7; D may be TRBD1 (7 bases). CDR3 length: 14 amino acids. CDR1 is SGHDN, CDR2 FVKESK, per germline. Trimming cost V 4 bases and J 4 bases, with 14 bases left between them. The DNA for the CDR3 is TGTGCCAGCAGCCCGCGCAGGGGGAGGTACGAGCAGTACTTC. This gives the protein CASSPRRGRYEQYF.

The chain combines TRBV27 with TRBJ1-2; 7 bases map to TRBD1. Germline CDR1 and CDR2: MNHEY and SMNVEV (reference sequence). This CDR3 has 13 amino acids. V lost 8 bases and J lost 8; bases outside the gene matches: 11. Written as DNA, the CDR3 is TGTGCCAGCCAATATAGCACAGGGGTCGGCTACACCTTC. It yields the protein CASQYSTGVGYTF.

This clone was counted a few times. This chain joins TRBV30 and TRBJ1-5; 7 bases agree with TRBD1. The CDR3 loop spans 15 amino acids. Germline V CDR1 and CDR2: GTSNPN, SVGIG (reference sequence). J was trimmed by 4 bases and V by 0 bases; bases with no gene match: 6. The CDR3 bases are TGTGCCTGGAGTGTACCTAGACAGGGTAATCAGCCCCAGCATTTT. It is translated as CAWSVPRQGNQPQHF.

The chain has TRBV28 and TRBJ1-4; 8 bases map to TRBD1. The CDR3 consists of 16 residues. The V gene end was trimmed by 3 bases and the J gene end by 8 bases; junction bases not matched to a gene: 11. In germline, CDR1 is MDHEN, CDR2 SYDVKM. The CDR3 is CASSFTDRGLREKLFF. For the CDR3, the DNA is TGTGCCAGCAGTTTTACCGACAGGGGATTACGGGAAAAACTGTTTTTT.

This clone showed up just a few times. The genes are TRBV7-9 and TRBJ2-1; 11 bases align to TRBD1. The CDR3 has 18 residues. With 1 base clipped from V and 4 bases from J, the junction kept 9 bases outside the gene matches. The V gene's germline CDR1 is SEHNR and CDR2 FQNEAQ (reference sequence). For the CDR3, the DNA is TGTGCCAGCAGCTTAGGGACAGGGGGCATCCATGGATACAATGAGCAGTTCTTC. This encodes CASSLGTGGIHGYNEQFF.

The gene calls are TRBV7-9 and TRBJ2-3, with a weak D call TRBD2 (6 bases). V shed 5 bases and J shed 7 bases, with 19 bases lying between them. The CDR3 contains 15 residues. Germline CDR1 and CDR2: SEHNR and FQNEAQ (reference sequence). Written as DNA, the CDR3 is TGTGCCAGCAGCCGGGACTCTTGGGGCCTACATACGCAGTATTTT. Protein: CASSRDSWGLHTQYF.

This chain joins TRBV2 and TRBJ1-1; D is unclear. Germline V gene sequence: CDR1 SNHLY, CDR2 FYNNEI. CDR3 length equals 13 residues. Trimming stripped 5 bases from V and 1 base from J, with 8 bases between. The CDR3: CASSLDWNTEAFF. The CDR3 bases are TGTGCCAGCAGTCTAGACTGGAACACTGAAGCTTTCTTT.

This clone was observed a few times. The rearrangement uses TRBV27 and TRBJ1-2; D remains unclear. CDR1 MNHEY and CDR2 SMNVEV come from the germline V gene (reference sequence). The V gene lost 6 bases and the J gene lost 7 bases, with 12 bases spanning the gap. This CDR3 contains 12 residues. DNA for the CDR3: TGTGCCAGCAGCCCTGCGGCGGGTGGCTACACCTTC. Translated, it gives CASSPAAGGYTF.

The rearrangement uses TRBV7-2 and TRBJ2-1, with 8 bases matching TRBD2. The length of the CDR3 is 17 residues. The J segment lost 5 bases and the V segment lost 1 base, leaving 10 bases of the junction unmatched. CDR1 is SGHTA, CDR2 FQGNSA, per germline. This CDR3 reads CASSLVSGIGGNNEQFF. CDR3 nucleotides: TGTGCCAGCAGCTTAGTTAGCGGGATAGGGGGGAACAATGAGCAGTTCTTC.

CDR3: CASSRTVYEQYF. The CDR3 DNA reads as TGTGCCAGCAGTAGGACAGTCTACGAGCAGTACTTC. This chain joins TRBV3-1 (or the pseudogene TRBV3-2) and TRBJ2-7, with a possible D match to TRBD1 (6 bases). Trimming pared 6 bases from V and 3 bases from J, leaving 9 bases between. The CDR3 is 12 amino acids. Germline CDR1 is LGHDT and CDR2 is YNNKEL (reference sequence).

This clone was recorded only once. This sequence joins TRBV12-3 or TRBV12-4 and TRBJ1-2; D may be TRBD1 (6 bases). Trimming took off 3 bases at V and 4 bases at J, with 9 bases between the two ends. The CDR3 totals 13 residues. As DNA, the CDR3 is TGTGCCAGCAGTTTGAAGGGGGTCTATGGCTACACCTTC. Translation: CASSLKGVYGYTF.

For the CDR3, the DNA is TGTGCCAGCTCACCGCGGAGGGCCCCGAACACCGGGGAGCTGTTTTTT. It specifies CASSPRRAPNTGELFF. The chain links TRBV18 to TRBJ2-2, with a weak D call TRBD2 (6 bases). Per germline, CDR1 KGHSH and CDR2 LQKENI. This CDR3 comprises 16 residues. The V gene lost 3 bases and the J gene lost 0 bases, with 11 bases spanning the gap.

This clone has more than one count but fewer than ten. The chain couples TRBV19 to TRBJ2-7; D gene uncertain. The V gene's germline CDR1 is LNHDA and CDR2 SQIVND (reference sequence). Trimming removed 4 bases at V and 1 base at J, with 8 bases between. The CDR3 length is 13 residues. In DNA, the CDR3 is TGTGCCAGTAGTAATCCATCATCCTACGAGCAGTACTTC. Translation: CASSNPSSYEQYF.

Worth noting for this clone: Other DNA variants within this sample encode the same CDR3. The chain employs TRBV28 and TRBJ1-2, with 7 nucleotides matching TRBD1. This CDR3 comprises 16 residues. From germline, CDR1 is MDHEN and CDR2 SYDVKM. V shed 6 bases and J 1 base; nucleotides not matched to a gene: 11. For the CDR3, the DNA is TGTGCCAGCAGACCAGAGACAGGGCAAGTTAACTATGGCTACACCTTC. Translation gives CASRPETGQVNYGYTF.

This chain uses TRBV6-5 with TRBJ1-4, with D possibly being TRBD1 (5 bases). The V and J ends lost 6 bases and 5 bases respectively, with 10 bases between them. There are 13 residues in the CDR3. Germline V CDR1 and CDR2: MNHEY, SVGAGI. The CDR3 spells CASRRGGNEKLFF. The DNA for the CDR3 is TGTGCCAGCAGGCGGGGCGGGAATGAAAAACTGTTTTTT.

This clone was seen more than once but under ten times. V gene TRBV5-1 combines with J gene TRBJ1-6; TRBD1 agrees at 8 bases. The V and J ends lost 3 bases and 6 bases, in that order; junction bases with no gene match: 8. The CDR3 consists of 16 residues. Germline assignment: CDR1 SGHRS and CDR2 YFSETQ. This CDR3 is CASSWYTGGSNSPLHF. The DNA of the CDR3 is TGCGCCAGCAGCTGGTACACAGGGGGAAGTAATTCACCCCTCCACTTT. The whole variable domain, filled in from reference TRBV5-1 and TRBJ1-6, reads KAGVTQTPRYLIKTRGQQVTLSCSPISGHRSVSWYQQTPGQGLQFLFEYFSETQRNKGNFPGRFSGRQFSNSRSEMNVSTLELGDSALYLCASSWYTGGSNSPLHFGNGTRLTVT.

This sequence joins TRBV19 and TRBJ2-3; 11 nucleotides line up with TRBD2. The germline V gene encodes CDR1 LNHDA and CDR2 SQIVND (reference sequence). The CDR3 totals 16 residues. V trimming: 7 bases; J trimming: 5 bases; junction bases outside the gene matches: 11. CDR3 in DNA: TGTGCCAGTACCGCCTGGGCTAGCGGGAGGAGAGATACGCAGTATTTT. This translates into CASTAWASGRRDTQYF.

V gene TRBV10-3 combines with J gene TRBJ1-2; 7 positions match TRBD1. CDR1 is ENHRY, CDR2 SYGVKD, per germline. V lost 4 bases, J lost 5 bases, and 4 bases stayed unmatched. There are 13 residues in the CDR3. CDR3 in amino acids: CAISGGTDYGYTF. Written as DNA, the CDR3 is TGTGCCATCAGTGGGGGGACAGATTATGGCTACACCTTC.

V usage is TRBV5-1 and J usage is TRBJ2-3, with 9 bases fitting TRBD1. The CDR3 length is 15 residues. Germline assignment: CDR1 SGHRS and CDR2 YFSETQ. The junction had 10 bases not matched to a gene; V was cut back by 6 bases and J by 5 bases. The CDR3 DNA reads TGCGCCAGCAAAAACACAGGGGGCGATGGAGATACGCAGTATTTT. Its translation is CASKNTGGDGDTQYF.

The V and J genes are TRBV9 and TRBJ2-1; 7 bases are a match to TRBD1. The ends lost 4 bases at V and 5 bases at J; junction bases unmatched: 9. The germline V gene has CDR1 SGDLS and CDR2 YYNGEE. The CDR3 is 15 amino acids. CDR3 in DNA: TGTGCCAGCAGCCCAAGACAGGGTCAGGACAATGAGCAGTTCTTC. Protein product: CASSPRQGQDNEQFF. Filled out from reference TRBV9 and TRBJ2-1, the complete variable domain reads DSGVTQTPKHLITATGQRVTLRCSPRSGDLSVYWYQQSLDQGLQFLIQYYNGEERAKGNILERFSAQQFPDLHSELNLSSLELGDSALYFCASSPRQGQDNEQFFGPGTRLTVL.

The genes are TRBV2 and TRBJ1-1; perhaps TRBD1 as D (6 bases). CDR1 and CDR2 from the germline V gene are SNHLY and FYNNEI. The CDR3 sequence is 13 residues long. Trimming shortened V by 6 bases and J by 6 bases, and 14 bases separated the two germline ends. CDR3 protein: CASRRGTWAEAFF. The CDR3 bases are TGTGCCAGCAGGAGGGGGACCTGGGCTGAAGCTTTCTTT.